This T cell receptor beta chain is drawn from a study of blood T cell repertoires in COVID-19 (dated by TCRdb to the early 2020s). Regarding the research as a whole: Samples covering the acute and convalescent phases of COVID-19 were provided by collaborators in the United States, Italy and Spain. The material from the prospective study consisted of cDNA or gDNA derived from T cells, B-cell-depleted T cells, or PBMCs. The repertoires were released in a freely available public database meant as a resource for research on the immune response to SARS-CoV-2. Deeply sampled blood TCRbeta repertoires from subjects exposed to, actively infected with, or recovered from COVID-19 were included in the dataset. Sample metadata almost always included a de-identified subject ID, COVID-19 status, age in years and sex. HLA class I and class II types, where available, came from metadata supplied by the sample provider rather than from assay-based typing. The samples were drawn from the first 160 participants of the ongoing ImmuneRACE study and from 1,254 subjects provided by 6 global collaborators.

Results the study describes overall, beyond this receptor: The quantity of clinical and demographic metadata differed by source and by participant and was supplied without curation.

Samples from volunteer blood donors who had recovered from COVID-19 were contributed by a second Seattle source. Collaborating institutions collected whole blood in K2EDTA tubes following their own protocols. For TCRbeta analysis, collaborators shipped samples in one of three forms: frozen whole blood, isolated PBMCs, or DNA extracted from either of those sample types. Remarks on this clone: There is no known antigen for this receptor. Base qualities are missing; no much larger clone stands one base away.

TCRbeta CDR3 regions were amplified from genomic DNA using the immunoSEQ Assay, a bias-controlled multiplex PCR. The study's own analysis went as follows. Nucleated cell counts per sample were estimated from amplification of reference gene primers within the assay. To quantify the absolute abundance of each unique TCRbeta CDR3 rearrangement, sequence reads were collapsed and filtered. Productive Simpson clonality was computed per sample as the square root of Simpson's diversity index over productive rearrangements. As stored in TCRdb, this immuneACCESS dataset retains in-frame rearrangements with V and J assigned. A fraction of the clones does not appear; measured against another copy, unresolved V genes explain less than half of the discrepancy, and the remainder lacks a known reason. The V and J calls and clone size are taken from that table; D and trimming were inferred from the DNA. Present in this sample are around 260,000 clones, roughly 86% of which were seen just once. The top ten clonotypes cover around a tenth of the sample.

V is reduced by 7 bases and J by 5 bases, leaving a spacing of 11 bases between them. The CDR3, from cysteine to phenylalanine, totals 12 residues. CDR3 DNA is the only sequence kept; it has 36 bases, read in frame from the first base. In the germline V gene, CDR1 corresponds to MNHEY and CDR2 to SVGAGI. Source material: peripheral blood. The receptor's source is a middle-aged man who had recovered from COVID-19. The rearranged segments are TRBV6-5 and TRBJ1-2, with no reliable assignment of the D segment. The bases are TGTGCCAGCACCGGGGATGAGTATGGCTACACCTTC. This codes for CASTGDEYGYTF.